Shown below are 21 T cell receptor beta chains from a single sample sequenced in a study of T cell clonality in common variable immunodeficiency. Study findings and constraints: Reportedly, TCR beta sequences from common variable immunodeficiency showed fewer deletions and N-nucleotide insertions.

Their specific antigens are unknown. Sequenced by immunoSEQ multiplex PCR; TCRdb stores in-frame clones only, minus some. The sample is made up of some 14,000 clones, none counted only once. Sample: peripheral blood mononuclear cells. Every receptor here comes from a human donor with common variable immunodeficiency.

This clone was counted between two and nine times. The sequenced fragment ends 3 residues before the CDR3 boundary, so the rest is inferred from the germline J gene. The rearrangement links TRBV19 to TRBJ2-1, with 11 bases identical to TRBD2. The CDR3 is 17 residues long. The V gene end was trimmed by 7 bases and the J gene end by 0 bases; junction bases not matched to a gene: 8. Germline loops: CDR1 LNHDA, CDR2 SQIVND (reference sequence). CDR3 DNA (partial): TGTGCCAGTACCACCTTAGCGGGAGGGGGCTCCTACAATGAG. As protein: CASTTLAGGGSYNE. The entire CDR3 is CASTTLAGGGSYNEQFF. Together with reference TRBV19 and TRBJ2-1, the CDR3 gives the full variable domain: DGGITQSPKYLFRKEGQNVTLSCEQNLNHDAMYWYRQDPGQGLRLIYYSQIVNDFQKGDIAEGYSVSREKKESFPLTVTSAQKNPTAFYLCASTTLAGGGSYNEQFFGPGTRLTVL.

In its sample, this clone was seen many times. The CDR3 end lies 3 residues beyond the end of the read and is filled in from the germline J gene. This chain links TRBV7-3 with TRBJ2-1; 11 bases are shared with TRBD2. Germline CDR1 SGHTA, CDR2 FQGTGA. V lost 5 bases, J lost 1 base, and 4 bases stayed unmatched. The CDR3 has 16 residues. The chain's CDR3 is CASSGIAGGSYNEQFF. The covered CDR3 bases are TGTGCCAGCAGCGGAATAGCGGGGGGGTCCTACAATGAG.

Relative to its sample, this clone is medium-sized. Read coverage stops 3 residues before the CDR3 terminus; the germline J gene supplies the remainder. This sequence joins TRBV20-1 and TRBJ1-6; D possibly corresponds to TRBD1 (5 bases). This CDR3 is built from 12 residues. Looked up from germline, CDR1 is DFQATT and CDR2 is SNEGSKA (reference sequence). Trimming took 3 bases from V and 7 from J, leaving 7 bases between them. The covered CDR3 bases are TGCAGTGCTAGTAGACAGAATTCACCC. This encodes CSASRQNSP. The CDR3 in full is CSASRQNSPLHF.

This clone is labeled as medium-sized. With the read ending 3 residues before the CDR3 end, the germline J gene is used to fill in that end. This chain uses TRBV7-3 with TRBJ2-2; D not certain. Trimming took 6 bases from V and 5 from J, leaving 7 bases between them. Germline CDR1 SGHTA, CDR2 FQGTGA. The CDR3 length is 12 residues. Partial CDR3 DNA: TGTGCCAGCAGTCCCCCTACCGGGGAG. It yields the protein CASSPPTGE. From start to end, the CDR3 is CASSPPTGELFF.

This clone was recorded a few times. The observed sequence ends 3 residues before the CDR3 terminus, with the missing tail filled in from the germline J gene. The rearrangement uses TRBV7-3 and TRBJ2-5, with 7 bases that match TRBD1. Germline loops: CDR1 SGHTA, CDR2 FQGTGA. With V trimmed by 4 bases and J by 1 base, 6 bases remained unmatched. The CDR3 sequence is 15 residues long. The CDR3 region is CASSSGQPGQETQYF. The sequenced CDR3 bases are TGTGCCAGCAGCTCGGGACAGCCGGGCCAAGAGACC.

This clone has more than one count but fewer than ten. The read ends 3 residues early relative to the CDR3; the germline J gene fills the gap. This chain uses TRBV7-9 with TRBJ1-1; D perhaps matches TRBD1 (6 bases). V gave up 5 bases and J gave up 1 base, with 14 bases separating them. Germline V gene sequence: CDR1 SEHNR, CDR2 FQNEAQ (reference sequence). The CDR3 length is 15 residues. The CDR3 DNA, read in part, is TGTGCCAGCAGCCCACAGGGAGGGGGGAACACTGAA. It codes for CASSPQGGGNTE. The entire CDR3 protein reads CASSPQGGGNTEAFF.

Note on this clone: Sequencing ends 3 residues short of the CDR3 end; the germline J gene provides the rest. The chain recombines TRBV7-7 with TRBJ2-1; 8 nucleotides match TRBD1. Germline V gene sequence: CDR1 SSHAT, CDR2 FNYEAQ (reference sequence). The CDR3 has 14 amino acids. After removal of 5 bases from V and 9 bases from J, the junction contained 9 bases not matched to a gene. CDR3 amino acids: CASSVNRGSSEQFF. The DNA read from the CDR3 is TGTGCCAGCAGCGTAAACAGGGGGTCAAGTGAG. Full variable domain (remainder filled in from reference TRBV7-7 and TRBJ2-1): GAGVSQSPRYKVTKRGQDVTLRCDPISSHATLYWYQQALGQGPEFLTYFNYEAQPDKSGLPSDRFSAERPEGSISTLTIQRTEQRDSAMYRCASSVNRGSSEQFFGPGTRLTVL.

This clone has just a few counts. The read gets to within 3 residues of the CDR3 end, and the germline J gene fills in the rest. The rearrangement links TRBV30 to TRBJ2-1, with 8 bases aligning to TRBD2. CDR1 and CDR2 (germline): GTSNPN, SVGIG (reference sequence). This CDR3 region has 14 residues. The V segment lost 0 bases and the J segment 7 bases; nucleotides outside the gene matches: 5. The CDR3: CAWSVGIAGNEQFF. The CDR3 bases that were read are TGTGCCTGGAGTGTAGGGATAGCGGGGAATGAG.

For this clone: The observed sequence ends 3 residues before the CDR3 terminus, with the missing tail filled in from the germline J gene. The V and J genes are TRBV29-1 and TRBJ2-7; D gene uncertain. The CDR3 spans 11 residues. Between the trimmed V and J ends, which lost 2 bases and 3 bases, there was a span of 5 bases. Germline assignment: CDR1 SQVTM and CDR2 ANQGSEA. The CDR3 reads CSVEYGYEQYF. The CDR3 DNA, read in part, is TGCAGCGTTGAATACGGCTACGAG.

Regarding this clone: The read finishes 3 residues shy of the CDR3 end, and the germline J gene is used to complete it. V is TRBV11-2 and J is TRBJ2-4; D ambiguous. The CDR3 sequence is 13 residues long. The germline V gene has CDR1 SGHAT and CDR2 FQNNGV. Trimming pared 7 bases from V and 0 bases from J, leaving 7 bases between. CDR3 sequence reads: CASMSIAKNIQYF. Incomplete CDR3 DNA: TGTGCCAGCATGTCAATAGCCAAAAACATT.

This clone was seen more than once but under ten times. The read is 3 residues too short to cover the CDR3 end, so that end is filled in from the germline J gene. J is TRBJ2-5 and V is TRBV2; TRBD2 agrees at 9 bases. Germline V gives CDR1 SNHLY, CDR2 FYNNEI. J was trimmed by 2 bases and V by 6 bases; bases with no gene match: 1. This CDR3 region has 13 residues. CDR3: CASRTSGQETQYF. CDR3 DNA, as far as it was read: TGTGCCAGCAGGACTAGCGGTCAAGAGACC.

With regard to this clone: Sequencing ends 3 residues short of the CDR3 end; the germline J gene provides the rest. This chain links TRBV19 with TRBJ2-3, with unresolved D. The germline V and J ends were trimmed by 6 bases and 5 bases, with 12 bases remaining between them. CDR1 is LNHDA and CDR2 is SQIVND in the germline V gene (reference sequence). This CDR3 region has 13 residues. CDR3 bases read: TGTGCCAGTAGAGCCTCAAACCGAGATACG. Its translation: CASRASNRDT. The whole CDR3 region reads CASRASNRDTQYF.

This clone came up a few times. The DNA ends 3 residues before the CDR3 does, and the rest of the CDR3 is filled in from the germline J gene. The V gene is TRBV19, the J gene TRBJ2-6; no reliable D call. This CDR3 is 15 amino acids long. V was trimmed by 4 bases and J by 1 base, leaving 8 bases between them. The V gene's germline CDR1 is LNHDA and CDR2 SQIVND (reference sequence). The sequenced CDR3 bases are TGTGCCAGTAGTAACCAGGTTTCTGGGGCCAACGTC. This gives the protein CASSNQVSGANV. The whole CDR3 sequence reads CASSNQVSGANVLTF.

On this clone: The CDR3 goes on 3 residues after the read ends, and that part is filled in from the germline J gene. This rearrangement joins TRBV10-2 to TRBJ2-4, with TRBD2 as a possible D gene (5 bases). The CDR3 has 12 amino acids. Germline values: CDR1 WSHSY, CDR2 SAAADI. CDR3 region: CASSESAGVQYF. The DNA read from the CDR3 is TGCGCCAGCAGTGAGTCCGCCGGGGTT.

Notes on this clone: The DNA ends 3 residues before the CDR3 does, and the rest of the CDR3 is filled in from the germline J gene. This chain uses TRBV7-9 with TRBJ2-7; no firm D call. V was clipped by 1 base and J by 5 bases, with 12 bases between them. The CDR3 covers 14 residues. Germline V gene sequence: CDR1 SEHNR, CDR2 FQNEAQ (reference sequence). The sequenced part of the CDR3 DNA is TGTGCCAGCAGCTTAGAGGGCAGTAACCACGAG. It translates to CASSLEGSNHE. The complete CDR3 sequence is CASSLEGSNHEQYF.

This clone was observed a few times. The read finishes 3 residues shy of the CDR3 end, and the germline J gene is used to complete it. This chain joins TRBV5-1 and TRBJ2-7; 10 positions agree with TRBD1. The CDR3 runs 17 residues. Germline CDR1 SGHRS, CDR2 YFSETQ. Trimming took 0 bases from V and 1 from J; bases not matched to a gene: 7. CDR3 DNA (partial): TGCGCCAGCAGCTTGGTTAGGGACAGGGGAGGGTCCTACGAG. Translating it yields CASSLVRDRGGSYE. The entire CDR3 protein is CASSLVRDRGGSYEQYF. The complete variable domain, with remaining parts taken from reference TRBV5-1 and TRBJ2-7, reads KAGVTQTPRYLIKTRGQQVTLSCSPISGHRSVSWYQQTPGQGLQFLFEYFSETQRNKGNFPGRFSGRQFSNSRSEMNVSTLELGDSALYLCASSLVRDRGGSYEQYFGPGTRLTVT.

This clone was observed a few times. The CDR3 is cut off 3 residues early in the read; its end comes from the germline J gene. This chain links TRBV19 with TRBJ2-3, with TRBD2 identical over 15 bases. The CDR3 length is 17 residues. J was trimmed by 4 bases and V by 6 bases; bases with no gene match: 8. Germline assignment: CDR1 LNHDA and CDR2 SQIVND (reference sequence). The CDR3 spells CASRGLAGGRGPDTQYF. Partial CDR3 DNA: TGTGCCAGTAGAGGACTAGCGGGGGGGAGGGGTCCAGATACG. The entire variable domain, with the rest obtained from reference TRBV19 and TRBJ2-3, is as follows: DGGITQSPKYLFRKEGQNVTLSCEQNLNHDAMYWYRQDPGQGLRLIYYSQIVNDFQKGDIAEGYSVSREKKESFPLTVTSAQKNPTAFYLCASRGLAGGRGPDTQYFGPGTRLTVL.

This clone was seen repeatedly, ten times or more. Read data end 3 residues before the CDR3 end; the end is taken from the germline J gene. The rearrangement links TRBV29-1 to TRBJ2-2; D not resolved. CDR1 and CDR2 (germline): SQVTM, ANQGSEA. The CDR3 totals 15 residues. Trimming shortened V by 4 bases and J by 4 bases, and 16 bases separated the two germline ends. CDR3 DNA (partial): TGCAGCGTTGTTTTTCTCTACAGTCTCACCGGGGAG. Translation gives CSVVFLYSLTGE. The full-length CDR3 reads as CSVVFLYSLTGELFF.

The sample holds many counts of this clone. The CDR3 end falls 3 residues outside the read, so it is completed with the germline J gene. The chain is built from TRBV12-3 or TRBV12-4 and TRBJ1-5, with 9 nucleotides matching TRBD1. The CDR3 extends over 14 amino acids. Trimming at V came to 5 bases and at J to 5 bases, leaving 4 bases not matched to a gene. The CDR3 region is CASSTGGIDQPQHF. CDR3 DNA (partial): TGTGCCAGCAGTACAGGGGGCATTGATCAGCCC.

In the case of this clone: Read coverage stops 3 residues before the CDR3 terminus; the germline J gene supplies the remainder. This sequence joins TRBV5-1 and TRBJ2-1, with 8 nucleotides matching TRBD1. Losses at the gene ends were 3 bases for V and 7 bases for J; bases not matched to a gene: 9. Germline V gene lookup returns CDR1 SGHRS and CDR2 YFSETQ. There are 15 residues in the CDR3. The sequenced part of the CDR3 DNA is TGCGCCAGCAGCTCGGACAGGGCCCTAGGTAATGAG. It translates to CASSSDRALGNE. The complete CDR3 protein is CASSSDRALGNEQFF.

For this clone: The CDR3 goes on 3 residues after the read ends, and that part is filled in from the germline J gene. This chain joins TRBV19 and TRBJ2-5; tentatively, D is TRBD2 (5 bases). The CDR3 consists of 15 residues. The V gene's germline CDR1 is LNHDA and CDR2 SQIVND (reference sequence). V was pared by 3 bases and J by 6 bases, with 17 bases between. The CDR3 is CASSIAASSSQTQYF. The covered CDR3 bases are TGTGCCAGTAGTATTGCGGCTAGCAGCTCCCAGACC.